This note documents a single TCR beta chain sequence. The antigen is undetermined. Germline CDR1 MDHEN, CDR2 SYDVKM. V lost 5 bases and J lost 0, with 8 bases in between. This CDR3 region has 14 residues. The data stem from a study of cytomegalovirus exposure and HLA in healthy donors. The data were produced by immunoSEQ multiplex PCR, yet TCRdb's version contains in-frame clones alone and is incomplete. Here the sample spans some 250,000 clones, around 91% being singletons. Study-level points and caveats: A few chains tied to CMV proved CMV antigen-specific in vitro. The classifier reportedly diagnosed cytomegalovirus status with high specificity and sensitivity.

The gene calls are TRBV28 and TRBJ1-3; D is unresolved. This TCR was sampled from a woman younger than 45 in good health and CMV-seronegative. The material sequenced was PBMCs. The DNA for the CDR3 is TGTGCCAGCAGTCCAGTCTTCTCTGGAAACACCATATATTTT. Its translation: CASSPVFSGNTIYF.